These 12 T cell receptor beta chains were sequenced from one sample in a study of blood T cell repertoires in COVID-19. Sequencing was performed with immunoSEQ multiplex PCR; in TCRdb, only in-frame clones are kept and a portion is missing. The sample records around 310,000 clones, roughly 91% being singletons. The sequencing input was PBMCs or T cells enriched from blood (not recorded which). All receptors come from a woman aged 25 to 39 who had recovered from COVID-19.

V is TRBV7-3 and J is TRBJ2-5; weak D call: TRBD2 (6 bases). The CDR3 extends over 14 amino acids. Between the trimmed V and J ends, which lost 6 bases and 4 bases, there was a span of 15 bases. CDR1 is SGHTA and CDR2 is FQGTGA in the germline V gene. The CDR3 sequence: CASSLDYNTETQYF. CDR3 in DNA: TGTGCCAGCAGTTTGGACTATAATACAGAGACCCAGTACTTC.

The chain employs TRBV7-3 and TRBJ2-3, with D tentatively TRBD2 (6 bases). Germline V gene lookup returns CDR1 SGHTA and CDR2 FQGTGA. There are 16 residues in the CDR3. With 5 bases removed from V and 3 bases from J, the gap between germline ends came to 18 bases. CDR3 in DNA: TGTGCCAGCAGCCGGACTATGGCGGGACGTACAGATACGCAGTATTTT. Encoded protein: CASSRTMAGRTDTQYF.

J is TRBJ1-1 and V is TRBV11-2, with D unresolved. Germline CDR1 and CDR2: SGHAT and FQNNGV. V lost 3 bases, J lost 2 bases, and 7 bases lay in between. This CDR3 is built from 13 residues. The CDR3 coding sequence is TGTGCCAGCAGCTTTGCGACTAACACTGAAGCTTTCTTT. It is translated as CASSFATNTEAFF.

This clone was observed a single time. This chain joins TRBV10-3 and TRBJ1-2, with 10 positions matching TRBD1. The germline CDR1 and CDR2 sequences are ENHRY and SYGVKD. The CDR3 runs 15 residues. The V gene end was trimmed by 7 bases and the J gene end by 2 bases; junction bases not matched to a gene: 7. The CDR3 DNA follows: TGTGCCATCACCCCGGACAGGGGGGTAAACTATGGCTACACCTTC. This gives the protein CAITPDRGVNYGYTF.

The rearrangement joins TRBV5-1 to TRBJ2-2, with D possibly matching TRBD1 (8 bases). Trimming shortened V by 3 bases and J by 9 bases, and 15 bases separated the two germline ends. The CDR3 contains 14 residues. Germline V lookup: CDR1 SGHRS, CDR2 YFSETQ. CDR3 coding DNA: TGCGCCAGCAGCTCAACAGGGGGGGCTCGGGAGCTGTTTTTT. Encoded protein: CASSSTGGARELFF.

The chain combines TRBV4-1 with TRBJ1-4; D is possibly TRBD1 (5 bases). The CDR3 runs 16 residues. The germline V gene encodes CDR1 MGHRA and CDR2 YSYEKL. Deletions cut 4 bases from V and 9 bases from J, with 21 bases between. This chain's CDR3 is CASSLGRGGGSKKLFF. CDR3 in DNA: TGCGCCAGCAGCCTCGGCCGTGGGGGAGGGAGCAAAAAACTGTTTTTT.

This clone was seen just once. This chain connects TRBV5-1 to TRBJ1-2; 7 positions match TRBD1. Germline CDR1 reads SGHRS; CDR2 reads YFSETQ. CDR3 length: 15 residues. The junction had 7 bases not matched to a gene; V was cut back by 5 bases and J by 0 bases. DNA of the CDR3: TGCGCCAGCAGACCTGGGACAGTAGCTAACTATGGCTACACCTTC. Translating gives CASRPGTVANYGYTF.

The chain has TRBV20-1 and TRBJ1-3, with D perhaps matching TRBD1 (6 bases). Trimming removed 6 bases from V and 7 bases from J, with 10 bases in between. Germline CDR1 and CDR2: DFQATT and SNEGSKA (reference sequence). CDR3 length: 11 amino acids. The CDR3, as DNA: TGCAGTGCCACTAGGGGGAACACCATATATTTT. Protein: CSATRGNTIYF.

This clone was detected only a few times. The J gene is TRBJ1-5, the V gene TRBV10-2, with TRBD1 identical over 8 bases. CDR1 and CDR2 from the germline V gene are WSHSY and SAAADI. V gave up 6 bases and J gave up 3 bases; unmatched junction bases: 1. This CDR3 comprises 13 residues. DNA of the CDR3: TGCGCCAGCAGGGACAGGGTCAATCAGCCCCAGCATTTT. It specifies CASRDRVNQPQHF.

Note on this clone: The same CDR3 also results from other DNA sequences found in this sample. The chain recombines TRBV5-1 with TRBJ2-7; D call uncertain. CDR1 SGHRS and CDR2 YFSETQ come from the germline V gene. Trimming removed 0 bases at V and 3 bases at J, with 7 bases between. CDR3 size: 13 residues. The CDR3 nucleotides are TGCGCCAGCAGCTTGGAAGGAGTCTACGAGCAGTACTTC. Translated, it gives CASSLEGVYEQYF. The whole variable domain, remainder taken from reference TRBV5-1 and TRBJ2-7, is KAGVTQTPRYLIKTRGQQVTLSCSPISGHRSVSWYQQTPGQGLQFLFEYFSETQRNKGNFPGRFSGRQFSNSRSEMNVSTLELGDSALYLCASSLEGVYEQYFGPGTRLTVT.

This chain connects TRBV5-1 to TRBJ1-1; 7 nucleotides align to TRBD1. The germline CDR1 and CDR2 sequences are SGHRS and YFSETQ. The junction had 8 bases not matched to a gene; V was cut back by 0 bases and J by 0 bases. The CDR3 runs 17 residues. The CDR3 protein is CASSLAGSTGMNTEAFF. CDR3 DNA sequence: TGCGCCAGCAGCTTGGCCGGATCGACAGGGATGAACACTGAAGCTTTCTTT.

CDR3 DNA: TGTGCCAGCAGCCTATTGGGGCTAGCGGGAGTCGAGCAGTACTTC. Translated: CASSLLGLAGVEQYF. The chain has TRBV5-6 and TRBJ2-7, with TRBD2 matching 10 bases. This CDR3 contains 15 residues. CDR1 and CDR2 from the germline V gene are SGHDT and YYEEEE. Trimming at V came to 4 bases and at J to 6 bases, leaving 10 bases not matched to a gene. Supplemented by reference TRBV5-6 and TRBJ2-7, the full variable domain reads DAGVTQSPTHLIKTRGQQVTLRCSPKSGHDTVSWYQQALGQGPQFIFQYYEEEERQRGNFPDRFSGHQFPNYSSELNVNALLLGDSALYLCASSLLGLAGVEQYFGPGTRLTVT.